The 9 T cell receptor beta chains given below trace back to one sample, sequenced in a study of blood T cell repertoires in COVID-19. Libraries were prepared by immunoSEQ multiplex PCR; TCRdb keeps only in-frame clonotypes and omits some of them. The table includes over 300,000 clones, approximately 85% detected once. Sequenced input: PBMCs or T cells enriched from blood (not recorded which). These TCRs come from a man aged 25-45 years who had recovered from COVID-19.

V gene TRBV7-8 combines with J gene TRBJ1-1, with D uncertain. With 8 bases removed from V and 3 bases from J, the gap between germline ends came to 13 bases. The CDR3 extends over 13 amino acids. Germline V gene lookup returns CDR1 SGHVS and CDR2 FQNEAQ. This chain's CDR3 is CASLLGGYTEAFF. The CDR3 bases are TGTGCCAGCTTACTTGGAGGGTACACTGAAGCTTTCTTT.

This chain uses TRBV18 with TRBJ2-1, with D possibly being TRBD2 (7 bases). CDR1 is KGHSH and CDR2 is LQKENI in the germline V gene. V was clipped by 6 bases and J by 9 bases, with 12 bases between them. The CDR3 covers 12 residues. This chain's CDR3 is CASSGGPGEQFF. CDR3 sequence (DNA): TGTGCCAGCTCGGGGGGGCCTGGTGAGCAGTTCTTC.

The V and J genes are TRBV27 and TRBJ2-7; 11 positions match TRBD2. Losses at the gene ends were 2 bases for V and 1 base for J; bases not matched to a gene: 4. The CDR3 runs to 16 residues. Looked up from germline, CDR1 is MNHEY and CDR2 is SMNVEV (reference sequence). The CDR3 sequence is CASSLSLAGGSYEQYF. The CDR3 nucleotides are TGTGCCAGCAGTTTAAGCCTAGCGGGGGGTTCCTACGAGCAGTACTTC.

J is TRBJ2-1 and V is TRBV20-1; D perhaps matches TRBD2 (6 bases). The CDR3 totals 13 residues. In germline, CDR1 is DFQATT, CDR2 SNEGSKA (reference sequence). V dropped 3 bases and J dropped 4 bases, with 10 bases sitting between them. The CDR3 spells CSASRLGYNEQFF. For the CDR3, the DNA is TGCAGTGCTAGTCGACTAGGTTACAATGAGCAGTTCTTC.

The rearrangement joins TRBV5-1 to TRBJ1-1, with D tentatively TRBD1 (5 bases). Germline V gene lookup returns CDR1 SGHRS and CDR2 YFSETQ. This CDR3 contains 12 residues. Trimming cost V 0 bases and J 8 bases, with 8 bases left between them. CDR3 in DNA: TGCGCCAGCAGCTTGGAGGGGAGGGAAGCTTTCTTT. Amino acids: CASSLEGREAFF.

This clone was counted a few times. V gene TRBV3-1 (or the pseudogene TRBV3-2) combines with J gene TRBJ2-7; 8 bases agree with TRBD1. With V trimmed by 5 bases and J by 3 bases, 12 bases remained unmatched. CDR1 LGHDT and CDR2 YNNKEL come from the germline V gene (reference sequence). CDR3 length equals 16 residues. The CDR3 region is CASSDPSGTGNYEQYF. The CDR3 DNA reads as TGTGCCAGCAGCGACCCGTCCGGGACAGGTAACTACGAGCAGTACTTC.

The chain recombines TRBV27 with TRBJ1-1; D is undetermined. The CDR3 is made up of 13 amino acids. Germline V CDR1 and CDR2: MNHEY, SMNVEV (reference sequence). Trimming stripped 5 bases from V and 3 bases from J, with 10 bases between. CDR3 DNA sequence: TGTGCCAGCAGTATGAGACGGGACACTGAAGCTTTCTTT. It codes for CASSMRRDTEAFF.

The chain has TRBV24-1 and TRBJ1-2; D unclear. Germline V gene sequence: CDR1 KGHDR, CDR2 SFDVKD. Trimming took 5 bases from V and 4 from J, leaving 7 bases between them. This CDR3 is 12 amino acids long. CDR3 sequence reads: CATSVPGYGYTF. In DNA, the CDR3 is TGTGCCACCAGTGTTCCCGGCTATGGCTACACCTTC.

The rearrangement uses TRBV4-2 and TRBJ2-7; 7 bases match TRBD1. V dropped 1 base and J dropped 4; count of bases not matched to a gene: 7. The CDR3 totals 15 residues. CDR1 is LGHNA and CDR2 is YNFKEQ in the germline V gene. The CDR3 DNA sequence: TGTGCCAGCAGCCAAGGAGGGACAGCAACTTACGAGCAGTACTTC. It yields the protein CASSQGGTATYEQYF.